The 18 T cell receptor beta chains listed next were all sequenced from one sample in a study of T cells in Graves' hyperthyroidism and ophthalmopathy. There were TCR beta CDR3 regions amplified from RNA transcripts. HTBI primers drove first-round RT-PCR of the TCR CDR3. TCRdb ran MiXCR on the multiplex PCR reads and lists one entry per CDR3 protein. This table has approximately 590,000 distinct CDR3 sequences, 15% to 19% appearing once. The sequenced sample consisted of blood. These receptors all come from a woman in her 30s with Graves' hyperthyroidism.

This rearrangement joins TRBV18 to TRBJ1-1, with a tentative D call TRBD1 (6 bases). The V and J ends lost 2 bases and 3 bases respectively, with 16 bases between them. This CDR3 region has 16 residues. Germline V lookup: CDR1 KGHSH, CDR2 LQKENI. The DNA of the CDR3 is TGTGCCAGCTCACCATTCGGGGGGCGCGGACACACTGAAGCTTTCTTT. It specifies CASSPFGGRGHTEAFF. Looking up the rest from reference TRBV18 and TRBJ1-1 gives the full variable domain: NAGVMQNPRHLVRRRGQEARLRCSPMKGHSHVYWYRQLPEEGLKFMVYLQKENIIDESGMPKERFSAEFPKEGPSILRIQQVVRGDSAAYFCASSPFGGRGHTEAFFGQGTRLTVV.

In this sample, this clonotype turned up many times. The chain couples TRBV4-1 to TRBJ2-7, with TRBD1 matching over 8 bases. This CDR3 has 14 residues. Germline V lookup: CDR1 MGHRA, CDR2 YSYEKL. V was clipped by 4 bases and J by 5 bases; unmatched bases: 7. DNA for the CDR3: TGCGCCAGCAGCCCCGGACAGGGTAGGGACGAGCAGTACTTC. Amino acids: CASSPGQGRDEQYF.

This clonotype was counted a few times. Since a much larger clone is just one base distant, this may be a read error. This chain uses TRBV28 with TRBJ1-1; no reliable D call. The V gene lost 6 bases and the J gene lost 0 bases, with 8 bases spanning the gap. CDR1 and CDR2 from the germline V gene are MDHEN and SYDVKM. This CDR3 has 13 residues. The CDR3 region has the DNA TGTGCCAGCAGGTTTCCCTTGAACACTGAAGCTTTCTTT. Encoded protein: CASRFPLNTEAFF.

This clonotype was detected many times. V gene TRBV12-5 combines with J gene TRBJ2-5; 7 bases map to TRBD1. Germline CDR1 and CDR2: LGHNT and FRNRAP. CDR3 length: 13 residues. With V trimmed by 3 bases and J by 3 bases, 1 base remained unmatched. CDR3 in DNA: TGTGCTAGTGGTTTCGGGACAGAAGAGACCCAGTACTTC. Translated: CASGFGTEETQYF.

In regard to this clonotype: This may be a read error: a much more frequent sequence differs by one nucleotide. The J gene is TRBJ1-2, the V gene TRBV6-1; the D gene is possibly TRBD1 (5 bases). This CDR3 spans 13 amino acids. CDR1 is MNHNS and CDR2 is SASEGT in the germline V gene. Trimming removed 6 bases at V and 3 bases at J, with 11 bases between. The CDR3 sequence: CASSPRGYYGYTF. The CDR3 coding sequence is TGTGCCAGCAGCCCTAGGGGATACTATGGCTACACCTTC.

This clonotype was observed at least ten times. This chain uses TRBV28 with TRBJ2-3; D is unclear. Per the germline V gene, CDR1 is MDHEN and CDR2 is SYDVKM. The CDR3 covers 14 residues. V was shortened by 7 bases and J by 1 base, with 12 bases between the two germline ends. The CDR3 sequence is CASIPNVGTDTQYF. The CDR3 nucleotides read TGTGCCAGCATACCCAACGTTGGCACAGATACGCAGTATTTT. Full variable domain (outside the CDR3, taken from reference TRBV28 and TRBJ2-3): DVKVTQSSRYLVKRTGEKVFLECVQDMDHENMFWYRQDPGLGLRLIYFSYDVKMKEKGDIPEGYSVSREKKERFSLILESASTNQTSMYLCASIPNVGTDTQYFGPGTRLTVL.

This clonotype appeared a few times. The rearrangement links TRBV15 to TRBJ2-1; D may be TRBD1 or TRBD2 (5 bases each). This CDR3 comprises 17 residues. Germline V gene data show CDR1 as LNHNV and CDR2 as YYDKDF (reference sequence). V was clipped by 4 bases and J by 5 bases, with 21 bases between them. The CDR3: CATSIGTGTLRDNEQFF. CDR3 in DNA: TGTGCCACCAGCATAGGAACCGGGACCCTGAGGGACAATGAGCAGTTCTTC.

V is TRBV10-1 and J is TRBJ2-7, with 8 bases that match TRBD1. In germline, CDR1 is WNHNN, CDR2 SYGVQD (reference sequence). This CDR3 comprises 15 residues. Germline trimming cut 2 bases from V and 6 bases from J; bases unmatched to any gene: 9. DNA of the CDR3: TGCGCCAGCAGTGAGGGTTCCGGGACAGGCGGCGAGCAGTACTTC. It codes for CASSEGSGTGGEQYF.

This clonotype was found many times. The rearrangement uses TRBV5-1 and TRBJ1-1; TRBD1 matches at 7 bases. V shed 4 bases, J shed 5 bases, and the junction held 17 bases outside the gene matches. This CDR3 is built from 17 residues. Per germline, CDR1 SGHRS and CDR2 YFSETQ. The CDR3, as DNA: TGCGCCAGCAGCCAGGGACAGATTATGAAGGTGGAGACTGAAGCTTTCTTT. As protein: CASSQGQIMKVETEAFF.

This clonotype was counted a few times. The chain links TRBV3-1 to TRBJ1-1; D gene ambiguous. V was clipped by 0 bases and J by 4 bases, with 3 bases between them. The CDR3 is 12 residues long. Germline-derived CDR1 and CDR2 are LGHDT and YNNKEL (reference sequence). The CDR3 loop is CASSQDGTEAFF. As DNA, the CDR3 is TGTGCCAGCAGCCAAGACGGCACTGAAGCTTTCTTT.

This clonotype was counted many times. The J gene is TRBJ2-1, the V gene TRBV5-1; TRBD2 matches at 8 bases. This CDR3 is built from 16 residues. Germline CDR1 is SGHRS and CDR2 is YFSETQ. V shed 1 base and J 5 bases; nucleotides not matched to a gene: 8. The DNA of the CDR3 is TGCGCCAGCAGCTTGCGCGCTACTAGCGGAGACAATGAGCAGTTCTTC. The encoded protein is CASSLRATSGDNEQFF.

Many counts were recorded for this clonotype. This rearrangement joins TRBV10-2 to TRBJ2-2; D is unresolved. The CDR3 totals 13 residues. CDR1 and CDR2 (germline): WSHSY, SAAADI. Trimming took off 9 bases at V and 4 bases at J, with 12 bases between the two ends. The CDR3 region has the DNA TGCGCCAGTTTAGCTGTTAGCACCGGGGAGCTGTTTTTT. Protein product: CASLAVSTGELFF.

This chain joins TRBV4-1 and TRBJ1-6; D possibly corresponds to TRBD1 (5 bases). This CDR3 region has 14 residues. V lost 1 base, J lost 9 bases, and 10 bases lay in between. Germline CDR1 reads MGHRA; CDR2 reads YSYEKL. CDR3 in DNA: TGCGCCAGCAGCCAAGTCCCGGGGGTTTCACCCCTCCACTTT. It specifies CASSQVPGVSPLHF.

This clonotype was seen a few times. The chain recombines TRBV10-3 with TRBJ1-1; tentative D call: TRBD1 (5 bases). Trimming took 3 bases from V and 3 from J, leaving 8 bases between them. This CDR3 comprises 13 residues. CDR1 and CDR2 from the germline V gene are ENHRY and SYGVKD. This CDR3 reads CAISDIRDTEAFF. The CDR3 nucleotides are TGTGCCATCAGTGACATCAGGGACACTGAAGCTTTCTTT.

This clonotype came up many times. V usage is TRBV6-1 and J usage is TRBJ2-4; TRBD1 aligns across 8 bases. Germline lookup yields CDR1 MNHNS and CDR2 SASEGT. This CDR3 region has 14 residues. J was trimmed by 1 base and V by 5 bases; bases with no gene match: 1. The CDR3 spells CASSPGGAKNIQYF. The CDR3 DNA reads as TGTGCCAGCAGTCCAGGGGGCGCCAAAAACATTCAGTACTTC.

This clonotype was observed many times. The V gene is TRBV6-1, the J gene TRBJ2-3, with TRBD2 matching 10 bases. Per the germline V gene, CDR1 is MNHNS and CDR2 is SASEGT. J gave up 2 bases and V 6 bases, and 14 bases lay outside the gene matches. The CDR3 is 18 amino acids. The CDR3: CASSQNPRLAGLTDTQYF. The CDR3 DNA reads TGTGCCAGCAGCCAGAATCCTCGACTAGCGGGCCTCACAGATACGCAGTATTTT.

Of note for this clonotype: A clone one base away is much larger, so this may be a read error. This sequence joins TRBV5-5 and TRBJ2-1; 9 nucleotides match TRBD1. The CDR3 is made up of 15 amino acids. Germline lookup yields CDR1 SGHKS and CDR2 YYEKEE (reference sequence). CDR3 residues: CANSPDRGFGYEQFF. CDR3 DNA: TGTGCCAACAGCCCGGACAGGGGTTTTGGGTATGAGCAGTTCTTC.

The sample holds many counts of this clonotype. The rearrangement uses TRBV5-1 and TRBJ2-2; the D is unclear. V dropped 0 bases and J dropped 5 bases, with 5 bases sitting between them. The germline V gene has CDR1 SGHRS and CDR2 YFSETQ. The CDR3 is 13 residues long. CDR3 nucleotide sequence: TGCGCCAGCAGCTTGGAGCCGACCGGGGAGCTGTTTTTT. Protein product: CASSLEPTGELFF.